The 8 T cell receptor beta chains given below trace back to one sample, sequenced in a study of PD-1 blockade in classical Hodgkin lymphoma. The time point: newly diagnosed, previously untreated cHL patient sample. CD4+ T cells were purified from thawed PBMCs by magnetic negative selection. Sequencing was performed with immunoSEQ multiplex PCR; in TCRdb, only in-frame clones are kept and a portion is missing. The sample has tens of thousands of clones, about 91% seen once; the top ten hold about 0.25%. The sequencing sample was made of CD4+ T cells from blood. These receptors came from a human donor with classical Hodgkin lymphoma.

The chain employs TRBV12-5 and TRBJ2-2, with TRBD2 matching over 12 bases. The germline gives CDR1 LGHNT, CDR2 FRNRAP. The CDR3 runs 15 residues. V lost 6 bases to trimming and J lost 7 bases; unmatched junction nucleotides: 6. The CDR3 region is CASGLAGGPHGELFF. CDR3 in DNA: TGTGCTAGTGGCCTAGCGGGAGGGCCTCACGGGGAGCTGTTTTTT.

This chain links TRBV11-1 with TRBJ1-6; D is perhaps TRBD1 (6 bases). The CDR3 is 18 amino acids. Germline V CDR1 and CDR2: SGHAT, FQDESV (reference sequence). V lost 5 bases and J 5 bases, leaving 22 bases between the germline ends. Written as DNA, the CDR3 is TGTGCCAGCAGCCCGTCGGTAGGGGGGCCGACCGATAATTCACCCCTCCACTTT. It codes for CASSPSVGGPTDNSPLHF.

The CDR3 loop is CASSQEPGVPTEAFF. The DNA of the CDR3 is TGCGCCAGCAGCCAAGAACCCGGGGTCCCCACTGAAGCTTTCTTT. The chain combines TRBV4-3 with TRBJ1-1; unclear D gene. The CDR3 has 15 residues. Germline CDR1 and CDR2: LGHNA and YSLEER. Deletions cut 0 bases from V and 4 bases from J, with 12 bases between.

This clone was detected only once. This chain connects TRBV2 to TRBJ2-3; 7 bases agree with TRBD2. V lost 9 bases and J lost 2; bases outside the gene matches: 14. Per the germline V gene, CDR1 is SNHLY and CDR2 is FYNNEI. This CDR3 has 16 residues. CDR3 sequence (DNA): TGTGCCAGGGAACTTCGCGGGGGAGAAGCCACAGATACGCAGTATTTT. It is translated as CARELRGGEATDTQYF.

V gene TRBV19 combines with J gene TRBJ1-1; D gene uncertain. This CDR3 region has 15 residues. CDR1 LNHDA and CDR2 SQIVND come from the germline V gene (reference sequence). Trimming cost V 7 bases and J 1 base, with 16 bases left between them. CDR3 region: CASTRTPAGNTEAFF. CDR3 nucleotides: TGTGCCAGTACCCGAACCCCGGCAGGGAACACTGAAGCTTTCTTT.

This clone showed up just once. The chain is built from TRBV7-9 and TRBJ1-1, with TRBD1 matching 8 bases. Germline V gene sequence: CDR1 SEHNR, CDR2 FQNEAQ (reference sequence). V shed 5 bases, J shed 5 bases, and the junction held 7 bases outside the gene matches. The CDR3 runs 14 residues. The CDR3 bases are TGTGCCAGCAGCCCCGGACAGGGAAAGACTGAAGCTTTCTTT. It translates to CASSPGQGKTEAFF.

The chain links TRBV6-6 to TRBJ1-2; D is unclear. Per germline, CDR1 MNHNY and CDR2 SVGAGI (reference sequence). The CDR3 runs 14 residues. Trimming cost V 8 bases and J 2 bases, with 15 bases left between them. CDR3 DNA sequence: TGTGCCAGCTCTCAAACCGGCGGAAACTATGGCTACACCTTC. Its protein product is CASSQTGGNYGYTF.

This clone was seen just once. This chain joins TRBV9 and TRBJ2-2; 9 nucleotides agree with TRBD1. CDR3 length: 18 amino acids. V was clipped by 1 base and J by 5 bases; unmatched bases: 12. Germline assignment: CDR1 SGDLS and CDR2 YYNGEE. Here the CDR3 DNA reads TGTGCCAGCAGCGTACACTCAGGACAGGGGAGTCGGACCGGGGAGCTGTTTTTT. It specifies CASSVHSGQGSRTGELFF.